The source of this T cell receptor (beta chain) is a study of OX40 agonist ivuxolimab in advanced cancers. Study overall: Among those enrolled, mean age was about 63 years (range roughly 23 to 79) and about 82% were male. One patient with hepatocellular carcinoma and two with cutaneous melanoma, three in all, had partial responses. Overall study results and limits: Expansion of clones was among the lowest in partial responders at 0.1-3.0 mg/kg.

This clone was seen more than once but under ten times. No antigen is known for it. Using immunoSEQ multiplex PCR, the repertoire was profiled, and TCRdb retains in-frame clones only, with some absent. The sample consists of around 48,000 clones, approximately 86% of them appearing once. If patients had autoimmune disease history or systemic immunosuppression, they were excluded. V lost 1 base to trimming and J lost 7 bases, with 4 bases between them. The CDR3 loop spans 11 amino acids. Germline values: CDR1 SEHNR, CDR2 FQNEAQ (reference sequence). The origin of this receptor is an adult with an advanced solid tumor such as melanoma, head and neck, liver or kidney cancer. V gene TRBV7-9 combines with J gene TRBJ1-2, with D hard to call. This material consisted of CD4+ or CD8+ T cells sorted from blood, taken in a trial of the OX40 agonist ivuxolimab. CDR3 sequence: CASSLVGGYTF. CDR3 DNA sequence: TGTGCCAGCAGCTTAGTAGGTGGCTACACCTTC.